This T cell receptor (beta chain) is drawn from a study of cytomegalovirus exposure and HLA in healthy donors. Overall study results and limits: Presence/absence analyses supposed approximately even sequencing depth among donors. TCR sequences were mostly rare, though some public TCRs occurred in many donors. The study dropped some indistinguishable V segments, TRBV6-2 and TRBV6-3 among them.

Germline V gene sequence: CDR1 SGHDN, CDR2 FVKESK. There are 10 residues in the CDR3. V dropped 3 bases and J dropped 6 bases, with 2 bases sitting between them. Concerning this clone itself: Its cognate antigen is unknown.

Primers for the PCR totalled 60 Vbeta and 13 Jbeta. As originally analysed: Later, an analysis found about 83 million unique TCR beta chains, and about 10 million of these were shared. Some clones are missing from TCRdb's copy, which holds only in-frame ones; the method was immunoSEQ multiplex PCR. V, J and clone size reflect that table, while D and trimming were determined from the DNA. The table shows approximately 100,000 clones, with 76% occurring only once. The chain links TRBV14 to TRBJ2-5; the D is unclear. The origin of this receptor is a woman aged 40 to 50 in good health and CMV-seropositive. Sequenced: PBMCs. DNA for the CDR3: TGTGCCAGCAGCCATAAGACCCAGTACTTC. Encoded protein: CASSHKTQYF.